A selection of T cell receptor beta chains follows, all from one sample in a study of memory CD4+ T cells and cytomegalovirus serostatus. Clones were sequenced by immunoSEQ multiplex PCR, and TCRdb holds only the in-frame ones, with some missing. Of under 50,000 clones detected, about 73% appear once; the ten largest clones hold around 0.94%. The sequencing input was memory CD4+ T cells from blood. The source of these receptors is an adult in good health and CMV-seronegative. The CDR3 runs from the conserved cysteine through the conserved F or W. A D gene is named only where the DNA matches it firmly. Only part of the rows carry a size: once, few, many, or a class if the clone is expanded.

14	-	TRBJ1-5	-	TRBV7-2	TGTGCCAGCAGCTTATCGGGGATTGATCAGCCCCAGCATTTT	CASSLSGIDQPQHF
16	TRBD2	TRBJ2-2	-	TRBV5-1	TGCGCCAGCAGCTTGGGGGGGGGAGCGAACACCGGGGAGCTGTTTTTT	CASSLGGGANTGELFF
14	-	TRBJ1-1	-	TRBV28	TGTGCCAGCAGGCCGGGACGGATGAACACTGAAGCTTTCTTT	CASRPGRMNTEAFF
11	-	TRBJ1-2	few	TRBV4-3	TGCGCCAGCAGCGGGGGAGGGGGCTACACCTTC	CASSGGGGYTF
12	TRBD2	TRBJ2-5	few	TRBV7-2	TGTGCCAGCAGTAGCGGGCTGGAGACCCAGTACTTC	CASSSGLETQYF
18	TRBD1	TRBJ1-3	-	TRBV5-5	TGTGCCAGCAGCACCCCTCAGGGGGCAGTCGGAAAGAGAAACACCATATATTTT	CASSTPQGAVGKRNTIYF
15	TRBD1	TRBJ1-5	-	TRBV7-2	TGTGCCAGCAGCTCGGGACAGACGACCCGGCAGCCCCAGCATTTT	CASSSGQTTRQPQHF
14	-	TRBJ2-5	-	TRBV5-1	TGCGCCAGTGGGGAGTCCAGCGGCCCAGAGACCCAGTACTTC	CASGESSGPETQYF
14	TRBD1	TRBJ1-2	-	TRBV7-6	TGTGCCAGCAGCTTAAGACAGGGGGCCTATGGCTACACCTTC	CASSLRQGAYGYTF
17	TRBD1	TRBJ1-6	-	TRBV13	TGTGCCAGCAGCCGGACAGGTGGAATGGGAGGGAATTCACCCCTCCACTTT	CASSRTGGMGGNSPLHF
15	TRBD2	TRBJ2-5	-	TRBV19	TGTGCCAGTAGTACCGGAGCGGGGGGCCAAGAGACCCAGTACTTC	CASSTGAGGQETQYF
15	TRBD1	TRBJ1-2	-	TRBV5-6	TGTGCCAGCAGCTTGGGCGGACAGGGAGTCTATGGCTACACCTTC	CASSLGGQGVYGYTF
15	TRBD2	TRBJ2-1	-	TRBV7-2	TGTGCCAGCAGCTCCGGGACTAGCGGTGTCAGTGAGCAGTTCTTC	CASSSGTSGVSEQFF
13	-	TRBJ1-1	few	TRBV9	TGTGCCAGCAGGCCGGGGCGGAACACTGAAGCTTTCTTT	CASRPGRNTEAFF
14	-	TRBJ1-6	few	TRBV2	TGTGCCAGCAGTGAGACAATCCCTCCTTCACCCCTCCACTTT	CASSETIPPSPLHF
14	-	TRBJ2-1	-	TRBV11-1	TGTGCCAGCAGCTTAGCGGGCGGCCACAATGAGCAGTTCTTC	CASSLAGGHNEQFF
14	TRBD1	TRBJ2-5	-	TRBV25-1	TGTGCCAGCAGAAGGACAGGGGACCAAGAGACCCAGTACTTC	CASRRTGDQETQYF
15	-	TRBJ2-3	-	TRBV16	TGTGCCAGCAGCCAATGGAGCGGTAGCACAGATACGCAGTATTTT	CASSQWSGSTDTQYF
14	TRBD2	TRBJ2-5	-	TRBV5-1	TGCGCCAGCGCGTACGGGGGGTCCCAAGAGACCCAGTACTTC	CASAYGGSQETQYF
15	-	TRBJ1-5	few	TRBV27	TGTGCCAGCAGTCTAGGGGGGTCCCGCAATCAGCCCCAGCATTTT	CASSLGGSRNQPQHF